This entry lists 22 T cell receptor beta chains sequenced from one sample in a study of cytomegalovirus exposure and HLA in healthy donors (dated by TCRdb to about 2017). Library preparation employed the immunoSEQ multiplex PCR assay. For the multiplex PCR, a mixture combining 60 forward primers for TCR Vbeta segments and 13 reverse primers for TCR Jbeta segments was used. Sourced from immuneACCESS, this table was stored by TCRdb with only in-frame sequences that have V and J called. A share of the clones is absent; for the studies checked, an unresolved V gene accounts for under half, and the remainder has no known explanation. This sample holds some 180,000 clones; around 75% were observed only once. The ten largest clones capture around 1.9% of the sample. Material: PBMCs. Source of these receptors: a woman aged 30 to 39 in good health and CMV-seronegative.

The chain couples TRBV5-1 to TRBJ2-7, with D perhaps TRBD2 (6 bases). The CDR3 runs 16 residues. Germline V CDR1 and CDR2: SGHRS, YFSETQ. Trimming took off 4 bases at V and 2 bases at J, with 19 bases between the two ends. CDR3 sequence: CASSPIGLREPYEQYF. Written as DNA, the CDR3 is TGCGCCAGCAGCCCCATAGGATTACGGGAGCCCTACGAGCAGTACTTC.

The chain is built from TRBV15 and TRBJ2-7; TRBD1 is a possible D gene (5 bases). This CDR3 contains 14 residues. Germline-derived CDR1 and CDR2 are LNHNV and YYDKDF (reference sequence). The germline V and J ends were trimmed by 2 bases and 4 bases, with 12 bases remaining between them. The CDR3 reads CATSRQGQGYEQYF. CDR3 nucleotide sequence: TGTGCCACCAGCAGACAGGGTCAAGGATACGAGCAGTACTTC.

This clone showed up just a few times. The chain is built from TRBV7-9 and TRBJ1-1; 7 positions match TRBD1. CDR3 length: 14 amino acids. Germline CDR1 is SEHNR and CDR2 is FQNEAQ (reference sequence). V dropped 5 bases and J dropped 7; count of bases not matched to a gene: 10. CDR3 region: CASSEPGQTLEAFF. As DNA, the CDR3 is TGTGCCAGCAGCGAACCGGGACAGACGCTTGAAGCTTTCTTT.

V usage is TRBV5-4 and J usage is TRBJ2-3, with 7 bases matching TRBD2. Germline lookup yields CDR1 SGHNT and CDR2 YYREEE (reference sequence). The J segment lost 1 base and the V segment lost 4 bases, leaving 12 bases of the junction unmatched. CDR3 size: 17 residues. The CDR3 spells CASSLASTSPGTDTQYF. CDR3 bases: TGTGCCAGCAGCCTTGCCTCGACTAGCCCAGGCACAGATACGCAGTATTTT.

The CDR3 sequence is CASSQAPGETYEQYF. DNA of the CDR3: TGCGCCAGCAGCCAAGCTCCAGGGGAAACCTACGAGCAGTACTTC. The V call is TRBV4-3, the J call TRBJ2-7, with D possibly being TRBD1 (6 bases). CDR1 LGHNA and CDR2 YSLEER come from the germline V gene. This CDR3 has 15 amino acids. V dropped 1 base and J dropped 2 bases, with 12 bases sitting between them.

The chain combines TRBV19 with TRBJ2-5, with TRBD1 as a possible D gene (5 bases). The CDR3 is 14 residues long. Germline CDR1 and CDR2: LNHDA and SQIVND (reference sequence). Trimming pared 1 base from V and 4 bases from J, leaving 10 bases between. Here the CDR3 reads CASSIGTGLETQYF. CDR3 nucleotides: TGTGCCAGTAGTATAGGAACAGGCTTAGAGACCCAGTACTTC.

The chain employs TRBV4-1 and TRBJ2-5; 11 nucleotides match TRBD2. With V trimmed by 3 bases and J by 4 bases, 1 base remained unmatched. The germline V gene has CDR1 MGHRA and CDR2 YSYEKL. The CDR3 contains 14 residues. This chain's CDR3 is CASSHTSGGETQYF. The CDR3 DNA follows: TGCGCCAGCAGCCACACTAGCGGGGGAGAGACCCAGTACTTC.

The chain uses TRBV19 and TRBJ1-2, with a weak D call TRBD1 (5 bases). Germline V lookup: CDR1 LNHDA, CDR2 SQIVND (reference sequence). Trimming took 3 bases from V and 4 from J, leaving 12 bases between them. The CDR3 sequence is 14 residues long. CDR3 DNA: TGTGCCAGTAGTATCGGCGGGACCTCCTATGGCTACACCTTC. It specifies CASSIGGTSYGYTF.

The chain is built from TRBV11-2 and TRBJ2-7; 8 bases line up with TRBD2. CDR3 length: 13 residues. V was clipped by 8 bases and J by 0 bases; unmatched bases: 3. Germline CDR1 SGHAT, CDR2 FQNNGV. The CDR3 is CASAAGGSYEQYF. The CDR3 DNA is TGTGCCAGCGCGGCGGGGGGCTCCTACGAGCAGTACTTC. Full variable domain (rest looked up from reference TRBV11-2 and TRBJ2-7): EAGVAQSPRYKIIEKRQSVAFWCNPISGHATLYWYQQILGQGPKLLIQFQNNGVVDDSQLPKDRFSAERLKGVDSTLKIQPAKLEDSAVYLCASAAGGSYEQYFGPGTRLTVT.

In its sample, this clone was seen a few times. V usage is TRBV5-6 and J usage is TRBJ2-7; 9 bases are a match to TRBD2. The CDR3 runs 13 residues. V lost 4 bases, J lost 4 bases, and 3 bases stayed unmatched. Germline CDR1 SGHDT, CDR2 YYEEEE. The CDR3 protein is CASSDGLAYEQYF. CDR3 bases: TGTGCCAGCAGCGACGGACTAGCGTACGAGCAGTACTTC.

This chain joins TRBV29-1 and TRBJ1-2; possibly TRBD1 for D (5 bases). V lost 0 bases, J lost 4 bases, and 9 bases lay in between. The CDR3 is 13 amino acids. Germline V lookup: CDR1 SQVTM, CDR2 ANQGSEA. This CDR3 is CSVEEWGPYGYTF. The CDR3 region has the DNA TGCAGCGTTGAAGAATGGGGCCCCTATGGCTACACCTTC.

CDR3 coding DNA: TGTGCCAGCAGCTTTTGGGGCGCGGGGGCCAACGTCCTGACTTTC. This sequence encodes CASSFWGAGANVLTF. The genes are TRBV7-2 and TRBJ2-6, with D perhaps matching TRBD1 (5 bases). Trimming cost V 3 bases and J 4 bases, with 10 bases left between them. The CDR3 runs 15 residues. Germline V gene lookup returns CDR1 SGHTA and CDR2 FQGNSA.

As DNA, the CDR3 is TGTGCCAGCAGTTTGGCGGGGGCCGTAGATTACGAGCAGTACTTC. Translating gives CASSLAGAVDYEQYF. The chain couples TRBV28 to TRBJ2-7; D may be TRBD2 (7 bases). This CDR3 comprises 15 residues. Trimming cost V 3 bases and J 4 bases, with 16 bases left between them. Germline V CDR1 and CDR2: MDHEN, SYDVKM. Complete variable domain (other parts from reference TRBV28 and TRBJ2-7): DVKVTQSSRYLVKRTGEKVFLECVQDMDHENMFWYRQDPGLGLRLIYFSYDVKMKEKGDIPEGYSVSREKKERFSLILESASTNQTSMYLCASSLAGAVDYEQYFGPGTRLTVT.

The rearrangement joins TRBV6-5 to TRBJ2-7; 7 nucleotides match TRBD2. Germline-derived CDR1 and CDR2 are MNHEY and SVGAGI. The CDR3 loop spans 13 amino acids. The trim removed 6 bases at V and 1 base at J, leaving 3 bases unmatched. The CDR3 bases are TGTGCCAGCAGAGCTAGCGGATCCTACGAGCAGTACTTC. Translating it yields CASRASGSYEQYF.

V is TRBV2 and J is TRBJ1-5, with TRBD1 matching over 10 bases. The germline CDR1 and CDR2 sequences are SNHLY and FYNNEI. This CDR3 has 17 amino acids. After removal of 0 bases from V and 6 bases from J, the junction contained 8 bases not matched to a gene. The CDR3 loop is CASSEALGGQGIQPQHF. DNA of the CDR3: TGTGCCAGCAGTGAAGCGCTAGGGGGACAGGGGATTCAGCCCCAGCATTTT.

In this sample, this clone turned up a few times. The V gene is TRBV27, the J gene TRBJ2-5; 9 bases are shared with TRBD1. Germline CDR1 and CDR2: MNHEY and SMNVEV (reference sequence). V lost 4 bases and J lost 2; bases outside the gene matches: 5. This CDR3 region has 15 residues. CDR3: CASSYGTGTQETQYF. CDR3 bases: TGTGCCAGCAGTTACGGGACAGGGACTCAAGAGACCCAGTACTTC.

CDR3 in amino acids: CASSYGLTNYGYTF. CDR3 nucleotides: TGTGCCAGTAGTTATGGTCTAACTAACTATGGCTACACCTTC. V usage is TRBV19 and J usage is TRBJ1-2; no firm D call. This CDR3 region has 14 residues. CDR1 is LNHDA, CDR2 SQIVND, per germline (reference sequence). The V end was cut by 5 bases, the J end by 0 bases, with 10 bases between.

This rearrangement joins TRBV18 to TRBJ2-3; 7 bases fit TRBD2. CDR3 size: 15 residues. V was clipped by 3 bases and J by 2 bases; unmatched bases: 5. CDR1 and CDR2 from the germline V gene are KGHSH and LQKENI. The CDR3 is CASSPQGRATDTQYF. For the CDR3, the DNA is TGTGCCAGCTCACCCCAAGGGAGGGCCACAGATACGCAGTATTTT.

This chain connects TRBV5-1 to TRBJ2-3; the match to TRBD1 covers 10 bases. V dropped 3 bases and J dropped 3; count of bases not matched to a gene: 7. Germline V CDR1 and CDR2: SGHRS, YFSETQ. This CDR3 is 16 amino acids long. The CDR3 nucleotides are TGCGCCAGCAGCTCCCCAGACAGGGGGCCGACAGATACGCAGTATTTT. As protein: CASSSPDRGPTDTQYF.

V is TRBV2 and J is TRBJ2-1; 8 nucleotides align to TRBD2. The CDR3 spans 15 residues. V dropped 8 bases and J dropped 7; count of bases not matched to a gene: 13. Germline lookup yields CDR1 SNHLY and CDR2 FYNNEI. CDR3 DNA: TGTGCCAGCCGGGCTCGGGAGGGGTTTGAGAATGAGCAGTTCTTC. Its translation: CASRAREGFENEQFF.

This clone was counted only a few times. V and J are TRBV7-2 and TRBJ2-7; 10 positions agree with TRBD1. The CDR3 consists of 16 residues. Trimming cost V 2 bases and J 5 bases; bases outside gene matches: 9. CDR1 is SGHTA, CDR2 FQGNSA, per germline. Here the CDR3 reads CASSLTMGQGSHEQYF. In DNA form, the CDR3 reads TGTGCCAGCAGCTTAACAATGGGACAGGGGTCCCACGAGCAGTACTTC.

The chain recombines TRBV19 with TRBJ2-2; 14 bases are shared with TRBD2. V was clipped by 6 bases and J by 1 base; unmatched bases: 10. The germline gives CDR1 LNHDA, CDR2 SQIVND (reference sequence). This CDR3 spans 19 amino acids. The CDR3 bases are TGTGCCAGTAGCCTGACTAGCGGGAGGGCCGGTATGAACACCGGGGAGCTGTTTTTT. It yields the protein CASSLTSGRAGMNTGELFF.